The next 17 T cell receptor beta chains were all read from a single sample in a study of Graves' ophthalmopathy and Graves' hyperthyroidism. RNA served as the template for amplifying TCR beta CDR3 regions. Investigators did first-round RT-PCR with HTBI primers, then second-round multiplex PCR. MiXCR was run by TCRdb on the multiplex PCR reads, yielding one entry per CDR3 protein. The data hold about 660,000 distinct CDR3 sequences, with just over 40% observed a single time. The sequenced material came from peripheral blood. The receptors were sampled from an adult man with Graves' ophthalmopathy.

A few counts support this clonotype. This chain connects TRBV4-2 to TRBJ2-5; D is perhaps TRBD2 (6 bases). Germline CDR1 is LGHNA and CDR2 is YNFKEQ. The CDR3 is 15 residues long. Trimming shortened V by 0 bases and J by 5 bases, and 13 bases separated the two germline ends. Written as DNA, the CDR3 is TGTGCCAGCAGCCAAGAAACGGCGGGATTGGAGACCCAGTACTTC. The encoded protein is CASSQETAGLETQYF.

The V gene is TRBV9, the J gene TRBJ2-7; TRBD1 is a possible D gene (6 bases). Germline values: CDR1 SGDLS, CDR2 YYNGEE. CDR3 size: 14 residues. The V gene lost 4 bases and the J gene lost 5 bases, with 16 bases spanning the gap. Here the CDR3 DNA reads TGTGCCAGCAGCCCGCGGGCAGGGGCGGACGAGCAGTACTTC. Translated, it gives CASSPRAGADEQYF.

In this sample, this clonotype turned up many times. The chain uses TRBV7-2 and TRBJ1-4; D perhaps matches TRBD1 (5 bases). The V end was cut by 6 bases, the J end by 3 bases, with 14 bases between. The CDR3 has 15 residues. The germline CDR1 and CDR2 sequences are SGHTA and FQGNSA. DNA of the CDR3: TGTGCCAGCAGTCCCGGGGGGGTGGCTAATGAAAAACTGTTTTTT. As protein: CASSPGGVANEKLFF.

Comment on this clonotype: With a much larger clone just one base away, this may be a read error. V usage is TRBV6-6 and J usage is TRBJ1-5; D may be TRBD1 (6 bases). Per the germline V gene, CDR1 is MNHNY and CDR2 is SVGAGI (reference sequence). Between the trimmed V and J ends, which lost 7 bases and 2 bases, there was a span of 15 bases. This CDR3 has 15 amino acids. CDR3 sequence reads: CASNLGALGNQPQHF. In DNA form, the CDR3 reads TGTGCCAGCAACCTGGGGGCTCTCGGCAATCAGCCCCAGCATTTT.

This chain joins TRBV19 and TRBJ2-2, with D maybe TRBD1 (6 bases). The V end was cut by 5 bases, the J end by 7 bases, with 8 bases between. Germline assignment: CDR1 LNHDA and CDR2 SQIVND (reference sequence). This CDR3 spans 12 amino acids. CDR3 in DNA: TGTGCCAGTAGTGTGACAGGCGGGGAGCTGTTTTTT. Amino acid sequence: CASSVTGGELFF.

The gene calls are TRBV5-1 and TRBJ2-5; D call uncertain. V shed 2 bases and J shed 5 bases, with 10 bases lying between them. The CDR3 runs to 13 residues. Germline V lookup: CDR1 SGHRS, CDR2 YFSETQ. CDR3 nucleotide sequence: TGCGCCAGCAGCTTTGGGCATGGGGAGACCCAGTACTTC. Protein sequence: CASSFGHGETQYF.

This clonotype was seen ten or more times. CDR3 coding DNA: TGTGCCAGCAGTTTGACCGGGACAGGGGATGGCTACACCTTC. Residues: CASSLTGTGDGYTF. V usage is TRBV12-3 or TRBV12-4 and J usage is TRBJ1-2, with TRBD1 matching 10 bases. This CDR3 region has 14 residues. With 3 bases clipped from V and 6 bases from J, the junction kept 4 bases outside the gene matches.

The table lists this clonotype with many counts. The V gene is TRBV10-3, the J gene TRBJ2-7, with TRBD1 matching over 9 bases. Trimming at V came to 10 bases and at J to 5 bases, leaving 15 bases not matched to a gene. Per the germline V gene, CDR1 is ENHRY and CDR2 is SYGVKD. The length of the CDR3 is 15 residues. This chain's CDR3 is CASRDQGQGKDEQYF. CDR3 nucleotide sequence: TGTGCCAGCAGGGACCAAGGACAGGGGAAAGACGAGCAGTACTTC.

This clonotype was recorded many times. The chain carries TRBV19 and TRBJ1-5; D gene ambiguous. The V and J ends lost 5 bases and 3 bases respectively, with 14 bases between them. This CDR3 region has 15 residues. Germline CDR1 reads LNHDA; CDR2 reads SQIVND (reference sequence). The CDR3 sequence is CASSHKDGSNQPQHF. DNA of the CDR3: TGTGCCAGTAGTCACAAGGACGGATCCAATCAGCCCCAGCATTTT. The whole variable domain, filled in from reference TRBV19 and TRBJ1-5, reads DGGITQSPKYLFRKEGQNVTLSCEQNLNHDAMYWYRQDPGQGLRLIYYSQIVNDFQKGDIAEGYSVSREKKESFPLTVTSAQKNPTAFYLCASSHKDGSNQPQHFGDGTRLSIL.

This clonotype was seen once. The chain's CDR3 is CSARDLVQGANSPLHF. The DNA of the CDR3 is TGCAGTGCTAGAGATCTGGTACAGGGGGCGAATTCACCCCTCCACTTT. The chain employs TRBV20-1 and TRBJ1-6; TRBD1 matches 9 bases. The V segment lost 0 bases and the J segment 7 bases; nucleotides outside the gene matches: 7. The germline V gene has CDR1 DFQATT and CDR2 SNEGSKA (reference sequence). This CDR3 spans 16 amino acids.

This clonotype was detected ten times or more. The CDR3 DNA reads TGTGCCAGCAGCTCCACTTATGACGGCTACACCTTC. As protein: CASSSTYDGYTF. The rearrangement links TRBV9 to TRBJ1-2; D is unclear. Germline CDR1 reads SGDLS; CDR2 reads YYNGEE. Trimming took off 4 bases at V and 8 bases at J, with 12 bases between the two ends. CDR3 length: 12 residues.

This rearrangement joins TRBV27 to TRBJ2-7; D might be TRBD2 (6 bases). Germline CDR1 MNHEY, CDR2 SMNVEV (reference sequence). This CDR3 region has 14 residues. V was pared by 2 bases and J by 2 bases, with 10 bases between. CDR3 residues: CASSLAGIPYEQYF. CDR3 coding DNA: TGTGCCAGCAGTTTAGCGGGGATCCCCTACGAGCAGTACTTC.

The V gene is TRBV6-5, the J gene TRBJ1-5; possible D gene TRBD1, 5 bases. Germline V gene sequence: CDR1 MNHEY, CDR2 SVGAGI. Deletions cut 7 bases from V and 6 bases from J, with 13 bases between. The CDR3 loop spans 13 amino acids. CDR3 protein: CASNAGGSQPQHF. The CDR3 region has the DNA TGTGCCAGCAATGCGGGGGGTAGTCAGCCCCAGCATTTT.

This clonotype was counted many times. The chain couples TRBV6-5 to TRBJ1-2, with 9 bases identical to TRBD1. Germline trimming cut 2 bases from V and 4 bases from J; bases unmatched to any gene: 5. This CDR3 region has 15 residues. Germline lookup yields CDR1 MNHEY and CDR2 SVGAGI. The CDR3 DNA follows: TGTGCCAGCAGTTACGGGACAGGGCATGGCTATGGCTACACCTTC. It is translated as CASSYGTGHGYGYTF.

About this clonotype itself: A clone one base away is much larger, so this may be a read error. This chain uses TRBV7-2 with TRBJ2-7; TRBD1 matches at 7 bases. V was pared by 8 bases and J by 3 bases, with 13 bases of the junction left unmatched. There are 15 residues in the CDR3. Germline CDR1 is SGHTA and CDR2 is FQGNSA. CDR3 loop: CASFYGTEIIYEQYF. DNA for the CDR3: TGTGCCAGCTTTTATGGGACAGAGATAATCTACGAGCAGTACTTC.

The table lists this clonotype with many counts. In DNA, the CDR3 is TGTGCCAGCAGTTACTCGACAGGGTTGATGGCTGAAGCTTTCTTT. It translates to CASSYSTGLMAEAFF. J is TRBJ1-1 and V is TRBV6-6, with TRBD1 matching 7 bases. Per the germline V gene, CDR1 is MNHNY and CDR2 is SVGAGI (reference sequence). The CDR3 runs to 15 residues. With 0 bases clipped from V and 6 bases from J, the junction kept 7 bases outside the gene matches.

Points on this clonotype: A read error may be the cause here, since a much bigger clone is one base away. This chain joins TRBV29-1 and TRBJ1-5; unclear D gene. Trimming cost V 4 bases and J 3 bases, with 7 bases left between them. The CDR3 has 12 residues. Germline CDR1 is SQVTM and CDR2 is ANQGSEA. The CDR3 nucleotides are TGCAGCGTTGGTACGTTCAATCAGCCCCAGCATTTT. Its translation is CSVGTFNQPQHF. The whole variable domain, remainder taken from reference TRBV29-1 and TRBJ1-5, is SAVISQKPSRDICQRGTSLTIQCQVDSQVTMMFWYRQQPGQSLTLIATANQGSEATYESGFVIDKFPISRPNLTFSTLTVSNMSPEDSSIYLCSVGTFNQPQHFGDGTRLSIL.